These T cell receptor beta chains were read from a single sample in a study of blood T cell repertoires in COVID-19. Produced via immunoSEQ multiplex PCR; TCRdb's table is partial and in-frame only. The repertoire includes fewer than 350,000 clones, 89% of them detected once, and roughly 5% sits in the top ten. The sequenced sample consisted of PBMCs or T cells enriched from blood (not recorded which). These receptor sequences come from a man aged 55 to 70 who had recovered from COVID-19. CDR3s include the opening cysteine and the closing phenylalanine or tryptophan. A D gene is named only where the DNA matches it firmly. Clone size, where shown, is once, few, many, or a class for clones that have expanded.

TRBJ1-2 TRBV7-6 TRBD1 - TGTGCCAGCAGCTTTTCCGGGACAGGGCTAGGAGGCTACACCTTC CASSFSGTGLGGYTF
TRBJ1-1 TRBV18 - - TGTGCCAGCTCGACGGGGGGGAACACTGAAGCTTTCTTT CASSTGGNTEAFF
TRBJ2-7 TRBV2 - - TGTGCCAGCAGGATACGGTTAGAGAAGACCTGGGCGTACGGGGGCTACGAGCAGTACTTC CASRIRLEKTWAYGGYEQYF
TRBJ2-3 TRBV14 TRBD2 few TGTGCCAGCAGCCGTATCAGCGGGAGAGGGTCAGATACGCAGTATTTT CASSRISGRGSDTQYF
TRBJ1-6 TRBV14 - - TGTGCCAGCAGCCAAGATCTTGGTCGGGAATCACCCCTCCACTTT CASSQDLGRESPLHF
TRBJ2-7 TRBV9 TRBD2 - TGTGCCAGCAGCCCCGGGACTAGCGGATACGAGCAGTACTTC CASSPGTSGYEQYF
TRBJ1-5 TRBV30 - - TGTGCAGCGGGGGCAGGGCGAAATCAGCCCCAGCATTTT CAAGAGRNQPQHF
TRBJ2-7 TRBV3-1/TRBV3-2 - - TGTGCCAGCAGCCCGCAGGGCTACGAGCAGTACTTC CASSPQGYEQYF
TRBJ2-7 TRBV25-1 TRBD2 - TGTGCCAGCAGTGGACCGGGGCTAGCGGGATTCTACGAGCAGTACTTC CASSGPGLAGFYEQYF
TRBJ2-1 TRBV19 - - TGTGCCAGTAGATCACAGGGCCAGGGATCCTACAATGAGCAGTTCTTC CASRSQGQGSYNEQFF
TRBJ1-1 TRBV6-5 - once TGTGCCAGCAGTTACTCATCTCGGGGATTCACTGAAGCTTTCTTT CASSYSSRGFTEAFF
TRBJ2-1 TRBV2 TRBD2 once TGTGCCAGCAGGGTGGTAGCGGGAGCGGGTGAGCAGTTCTTC CASRVVAGAGEQFF
TRBJ2-2 TRBV2 TRBD1 - TGTGCCAGCACCGGGACAGGGGAAACCGGGGAGCTGTTTTTT CASTGTGETGELFF
TRBJ1-6 TRBV28 TRBD1 - TGTGCCAGCAGAACGAGGGACAGAAATAATTCACCCCTCCACTTT CASRTRDRNNSPLHF
TRBJ1-5 TRBV2 - - TGTGCCAGCACGGGGGTGACTAGCAATCAGCCCCAGCATTTT CASTGVTSNQPQHF
TRBJ2-1 TRBV7-9 TRBD2 - TGTGCCAGCAGCCATGGGACTAGCGGGAGCGGTGAGCAGTTCTTC CASSHGTSGSGEQFF
TRBJ2-3 TRBV15 TRBD2 - TGTGCCACCAGCAGAGATCTTGGAAGCGGGACCTCAGATACGCAGTATTTT CATSRDLGSGTSDTQYF
TRBJ2-1 TRBV19 - once TGTGCCAGTACCTCGGGCCCTCACAGGCACAATGAGCAGTTCTTC CASTSGPHRHNEQFF
TRBJ2-5 TRBV5-4 TRBD1 - TGTGCCAGCAGCCCGCGACAGGGTCACGAGACCCAGTACTTC CASSPRQGHETQYF
TRBJ1-5 TRBV24-1 TRBD1 - TGTGCCACCAGTGACCCCGGACAGGGCGGTAGTCAGCCCCAGCATTTT CATSDPGQGGSQPQHF
TRBJ2-1 TRBV19 TRBD1 - TGTGCCAGTAGTATTAGGGGGCGGCCCAACAATGAGCAGTTCTTC CASSIRGRPNNEQFF
TRBJ1-2 TRBV28 - - TGTGCCAGCAGTTTGACAGTTCCGGGCTATGGCTACACCTTC CASSLTVPGYGYTF
TRBJ2-1 TRBV7-2 - - TGTGCCAGCATTCGCGAGGCGGGTACCTACAATGAGCAGTTCTTC CASIREAGTYNEQFF
TRBJ2-1 TRBV27 - - TGTGCCAGCAGTTTGGGCAGATACAATGAGCAGTTCTTC CASSLGRYNEQFF
TRBJ1-1 TRBV12-5 TRBD1 - TGTGCTAGTGGTATAAGTACAGGGGGCATCGGCACTGAAGCTTTCTTT CASGISTGGIGTEAFF
TRBJ2-2 TRBV19 - - TGTGCCAGTAGTGTCGACAGGATTTTCACCGGGGAGCTGTTTTTT CASSVDRIFTGELFF
TRBJ2-7 TRBV27 - - TGTGCCAGCAGTGCACGGGGAGCGGAGCCTTACTACGAGCAGTACTTC CASSARGAEPYYEQYF
TRBJ2-1 TRBV25-1 - - TGTGCCAGCAGTAATGACGGGAGAGGGGAGCAGTTCTTC CASSNDGRGEQFF
TRBJ1-5 TRBV20-1 - - TGCAGTGCTAGTCCCAGGGGTCAGAGGAGGTCTGAGGCCCAGCATTTT CSASPRGQRRSEAQHF
TRBJ2-2 TRBV6-5 - - TGTGCCGGGCAGGGTGTCACCGGGGAGCTGTTTTTT CAGQGVTGELFF
TRBJ2-7 TRBV5-4 TRBD2 - TGTGCCAGCAGCCCGGGGGGGGTCCACTACGAGCAGTACTTC CASSPGGVHYEQYF
TRBJ2-1 TRBV2 TRBD2 - TGTGCCAGCAGTCTCCAAGCGGGGTATTATGAGCAGTTCTTC CASSLQAGYYEQFF
TRBJ1-2 TRBV5-1 TRBD1 few TGCGCCAGCAGCCCACGGGACAGTACCGCGGGCTACACCTTC CASSPRDSTAGYTF
TRBJ2-3 TRBV5-1 - - TGCGCCAGCAGCCTTGGACAGTCACCAGATACGCAGTATTTT CASSLGQSPDTQYF
TRBJ2-2 TRBV7-3 - - TGTGCCAGCAGCTTAACACTTCTCGGGGAGCTGTTTTTT CASSLTLLGELFF
TRBJ2-5 TRBV4-1 TRBD1 - TGCGCCAGCAGCCAAGTGACAGGGGGTTCGGAGACCCAGTACTTC CASSQVTGGSETQYF
TRBJ2-5 TRBV5-1 TRBD2 once TGCGCCAGCAGCCTGTCGACTAGCGGGACGGAGACCCAGTACTTC CASSLSTSGTETQYF
TRBJ2-1 TRBV5-5 - - TGTGCCAGCAGCTTATTCGAGAGCTCCTACAATGAGCAGTTCTTC CASSLFESSYNEQFF
TRBJ2-1 TRBV9 - - TGTGCCAGCAGCGTAGCTTCCGACAGTTCCTACAATGAGCAGTTCTTC CASSVASDSSYNEQFF
TRBJ1-2 TRBV5-4 - - TGTGCCAGCAGCTCTATTCAGGGGTCTAGTGGCTACACCTTC CASSSIQGSSGYTF
TRBJ1-5 TRBV6-1 TRBD1 - TGTGCCAGCAGTGAATTTCGGACAGGGGGCGCAAATCAGCCCCAGCATTTT CASSEFRTGGANQPQHF
TRBJ2-3 TRBV18 TRBD2 - TGTGCCAGCTCACCACAGAAAATAGCGGGAGGAACAGATACGCAGTATTTT CASSPQKIAGGTDTQYF
TRBJ1-1 TRBV6-5 - once TGTGCCAGCAGTTACGAGGCTGGGAACACTGAAGCTTTCTTT CASSYEAGNTEAFF
TRBJ2-3 TRBV18 - - TGTGCCAGCTCACCACCGAGGTATGGGGGCAAAGCAGATACGCAGTATTTT CASSPPRYGGKADTQYF
TRBJ2-7 TRBV5-1 - - TGCGCCAGCAGCTCCGGAAATACGGGGGGCGGCGAGCAGTACTTC CASSSGNTGGGEQYF
TRBJ1-2 TRBV28 TRBD1 - TGTGCCAGCAGAACGACAGGGGGCAACTATGGCTACACCTTC CASRTTGGNYGYTF
TRBJ2-7 TRBV4-3 - - TGCGCCAGCAGCCAAGGGGCCTTTAAGGACGGGAGCTCCTACGAGCAGTACTTC CASSQGAFKDGSSYEQYF
TRBJ2-1 TRBV18 - - TGTGCCAGCTCACGTAGCGTATCGACCTACAATGAGCAGTTCTTC CASSRSVSTYNEQFF
TRBJ2-6 TRBV28 - - TGTGCCAGCAGTGAGAGGGCTGGGGCCAACGTCCTGACTTTC CASSERAGANVLTF
TRBJ1-1 TRBV6-5 TRBD1 - TGTGCCAGCAGTTCCCCCAGGGGGATCAACACTGAAGCTTTCTTT CASSSPRGINTEAFF
TRBJ2-7 TRBV6-5 TRBD1 - TGTGCCAGCAGCCGCGACAGGGTGCCCTACGAGCAGTACTTC CASSRDRVPYEQYF
TRBJ2-2 TRBV3-1/TRBV3-2 - - TGTGCCAGCAGCCAAGGCAGGAACACCGGGGAGCTGTTTTTT CASSQGRNTGELFF
TRBJ1-2 TRBV6-1 TRBD1 - TGTGCCAGCAGTGAAGCGCCGGGACAGTATGGCTACACCTTC CASSEAPGQYGYTF
TRBJ2-5 TRBV7-9 - - TGTGCCAGCAGCCCCCCGGACACCCCCGAGACCCAGTACTTC CASSPPDTPETQYF